Shown below are 7 T cell receptor beta chains from a single sample sequenced in a study of cytomegalovirus exposure and HLA in healthy donors. A multiplex PCR was run with 60 Vbeta primers and 13 Jbeta primers. The data were produced by immunoSEQ multiplex PCR, yet TCRdb's version contains in-frame clones alone and is incomplete. The sample records about 210,000 clones, more than 75% being singletons. What was sequenced was PBMCs. All receptors derive from a man aged 40-49 years in good health and CMV-seropositive.

This clone was counted only a few times. This chain links TRBV5-6 with TRBJ1-1; unclear D gene. V dropped 3 bases and J dropped 0 bases, with 21 bases sitting between them. Germline lookup yields CDR1 SGHDT and CDR2 YYEEEE. CDR3 length: 18 residues. CDR3 nucleotides: TGTGCCAGCAGCTCGGATACGGGGTCGTTAAACATGAACACTGAAGCTTTCTTT. Residues: CASSSDTGSLNMNTEAFF. Full variable domain (missing parts from reference TRBV5-6 and TRBJ1-1): DAGVTQSPTHLIKTRGQQVTLRCSPKSGHDTVSWYQQALGQGPQFIFQYYEEEERQRGNFPDRFSGHQFPNYSSELNVNALLLGDSALYLCASSSDTGSLNMNTEAFFGQGTRLTVV.

The rearrangement links TRBV7-2 to TRBJ2-1; 8 bases are a match to TRBD2. The CDR3 has 14 amino acids. The germline V gene encodes CDR1 SGHTA and CDR2 FQGNSA. V was clipped by 4 bases and J by 7 bases; unmatched bases: 6. The CDR3 spells CASSSLAGRNEQFF. Here the CDR3 DNA reads TGTGCCAGCAGCTCCCTAGCGGGCAGGAATGAGCAGTTCTTC.

This rearrangement joins TRBV5-1 to TRBJ1-2; 7 bases line up with TRBD1. This CDR3 contains 16 residues. V lost 3 bases to trimming and J lost 6 bases; unmatched junction nucleotides: 14. Germline values: CDR1 SGHRS, CDR2 YFSETQ. The CDR3 nucleotides read TGCGCCAGCAGCTCGGAGGGGGCAGGCCTAGGAGATGGCTACACCTTC. Translation: CASSSEGAGLGDGYTF.

The V gene is TRBV2, the J gene TRBJ2-6, with TRBD1 matching over 7 bases. Germline V gene sequence: CDR1 SNHLY, CDR2 FYNNEI. V shed 6 bases, J shed 2 bases, and the junction held 4 bases outside the gene matches. The CDR3 is 15 residues long. In DNA form, the CDR3 reads TGTGCCAGCAGAGCCACAGGGGCTGGGGCCAACGTCCTGACTTTC. Translated, it gives CASRATGAGANVLTF.

In DNA form, the CDR3 reads TGTGCCAGCAGTGTCGGGACAGGGGGGGCAGATACGCAGTATTTT. This translates into CASSVGTGGADTQYF. V is TRBV6-1 and J is TRBJ2-3, with TRBD1 matching over 11 bases. The CDR3 is 15 residues long. CDR1 is MNHNS, CDR2 SASEGT, per germline. V dropped 4 bases and J dropped 4; count of bases not matched to a gene: 4.

The rearrangement uses TRBV14 and TRBJ2-1; 11 nucleotides match TRBD2. This CDR3 is built from 16 residues. Germline CDR1 SGHDN, CDR2 FVKESK. V shed 3 bases, J shed 2 bases, and the junction held 3 bases outside the gene matches. In DNA form, the CDR3 reads TGTGCCAGCAGCCACACTAGCGGGAGTCCCTACAATGAGCAGTTCTTC. Translating gives CASSHTSGSPYNEQFF.

As for this clone: The same CDR3 is also encoded by other DNA sequences in this sample. The rearrangement joins TRBV10-1 to TRBJ2-3; D is ambiguous. Trimming removed 0 bases from V and 4 bases from J, with 5 bases in between. The V gene's germline CDR1 is WNHNN and CDR2 SYGVQD (reference sequence). The CDR3 is 13 residues long. CDR3 sequence reads: CASSESGADTQYF. DNA for the CDR3: TGCGCCAGCAGTGAGTCTGGAGCAGATACGCAGTATTTT.